This T cell receptor beta chain was identified in a study of PD-1 blockade in classical Hodgkin lymphoma. The CDR3 sequence is 13 residues long. CDR1 is SGHDN, CDR2 FVKESK, per germline. Trimming stripped 4 bases from V and 4 bases from J, with 10 bases between. Details on this clone: What it binds is not known.

Brentuximab vedotin exposure varied among the patients, all of whom had relapsed after autologous stem cell transplantation. Best overall response was complete response, partial response or progressive disease in these relapsed/refractory classical Hodgkin lymphoma patients. General study results and limits: The baseline diversity of complete responders showed similarity to that of newly diagnosed patients. Newly diagnosed patients were reported to exhibit reduced baseline TCR diversity relative to healthy donors. Whereas CD4+ TCR diversity had risen significantly by C4D1, CD8+ TCR diversity had not.

Some clones are missing from TCRdb's copy, which holds only in-frame ones; the method was immunoSEQ multiplex PCR. The table includes some 96,000 clones, 92% detected once. The chain employs TRBV14 and TRBJ1-2; D is perhaps TRBD1 (6 bases). This clonotype originated in a human donor with classical Hodgkin lymphoma. Sequenced here: peripheral blood mononuclear cells (PBMCs), sampled at baseline. The CDR3 DNA sequence: TGTGCCAGCAGCCGGACAGATATCTATGGCTACACCTTC. Translated, it gives CASSRTDIYGYTF.